This T cell receptor beta chain was identified in a study of cytomegalovirus exposure and HLA in healthy donors. PCR primers comprised 60 Vbeta and 13 Jbeta primers. Clones were sequenced by immunoSEQ multiplex PCR, and TCRdb holds only the in-frame ones, with some missing. The data contain about 190,000 clones, roughly 81% of them singletons. Concerning this clone: Its antigen is currently unknown.

Overall study results and limits: An apparent linkage of common viral pathogens to several of the most significant clusters emerged in a later analysis.

This sequence originates from a woman aged 25 to 39 in good health and CMV-seropositive. The sequenced sample was PBMCs.

The CDR3 DNA sequence: TGTGCCAGCAGTTACTCGATTATCGGAGGGACTGAAGCTTTCTTT. Its protein is CASSYSIIGGTEAFF. The chain joins TRBV6-5 to TRBJ1-1; the D is unclear. CDR1 and CDR2 (germline): MNHEY, SVGAGI. V lost 0 bases and J lost 5, with 13 bases in between. The CDR3 runs 15 residues.